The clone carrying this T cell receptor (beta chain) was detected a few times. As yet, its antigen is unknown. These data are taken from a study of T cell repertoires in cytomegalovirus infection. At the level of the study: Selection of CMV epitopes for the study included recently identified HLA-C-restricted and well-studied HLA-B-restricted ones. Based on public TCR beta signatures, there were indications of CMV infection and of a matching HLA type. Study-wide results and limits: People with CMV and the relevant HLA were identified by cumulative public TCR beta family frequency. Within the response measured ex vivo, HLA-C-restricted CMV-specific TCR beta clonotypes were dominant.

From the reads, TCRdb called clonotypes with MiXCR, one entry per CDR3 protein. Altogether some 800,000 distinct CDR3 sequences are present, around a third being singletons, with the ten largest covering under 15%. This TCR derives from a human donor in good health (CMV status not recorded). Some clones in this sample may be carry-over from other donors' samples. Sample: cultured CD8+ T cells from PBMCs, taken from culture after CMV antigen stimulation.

The CDR3: CASSYSLFESDYGYTF. The CDR3 DNA follows: TGTGCCAGCAGTTACTCCCTGTTTGAGTCGGACTATGGCTACACCTTC. The rearrangement joins TRBV6-5 to TRBJ1-2; D is unclear. Germline values: CDR1 MNHEY, CDR2 SVGAGI. The germline V and J ends were trimmed by 0 bases and 3 bases, with 14 bases remaining between them. The CDR3 is 16 residues long.